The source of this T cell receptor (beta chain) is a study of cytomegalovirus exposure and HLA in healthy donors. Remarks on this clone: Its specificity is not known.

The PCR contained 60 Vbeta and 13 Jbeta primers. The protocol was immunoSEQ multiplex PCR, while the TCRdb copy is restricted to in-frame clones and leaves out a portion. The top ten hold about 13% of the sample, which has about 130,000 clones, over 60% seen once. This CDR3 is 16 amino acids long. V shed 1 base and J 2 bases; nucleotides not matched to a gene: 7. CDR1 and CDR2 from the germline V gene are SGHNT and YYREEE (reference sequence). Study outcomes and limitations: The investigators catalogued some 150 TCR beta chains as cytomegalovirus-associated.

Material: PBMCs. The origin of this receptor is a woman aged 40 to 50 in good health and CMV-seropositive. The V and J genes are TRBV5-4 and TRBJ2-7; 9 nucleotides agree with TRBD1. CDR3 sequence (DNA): TGTGCCAGCAGCTTGATTGCTCGGACAGGGGCCTACGAGCAGTACTTC. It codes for CASSLIARTGAYEQYF.